This T cell receptor beta chain stems from a study of blood T cell repertoires in COVID-19. Per the original methods: The authors estimated nucleated cell counts from reference gene primer amplification. The protocol was immunoSEQ multiplex PCR, while the TCRdb copy is restricted to in-frame clones and leaves out a portion. D and trimming come from the DNA, and the V and J calls and clone size come from that table. The data contain 210,000 or so clones, over 80% of them singletons. This CDR3 spans 16 amino acids. The germline CDR1 and CDR2 sequences are LNHDA and SQIVND (reference sequence). After removal of 2 bases from V and 4 bases from J, the junction contained 7 bases not matched to a gene.

The receptor was derived from a woman aged 25 to 39 with COVID-19, enrolled during active disease. The specimen sequenced was peripheral blood. The chain combines TRBV19 with TRBJ2-1; 8 nucleotides agree with TRBD2. This CDR3 is CASSITSSGRYNEQFF. In DNA, the CDR3 is TGTGCCAGTAGTATAACGTCCAGCGGGAGATACAATGAGCAGTTCTTC.